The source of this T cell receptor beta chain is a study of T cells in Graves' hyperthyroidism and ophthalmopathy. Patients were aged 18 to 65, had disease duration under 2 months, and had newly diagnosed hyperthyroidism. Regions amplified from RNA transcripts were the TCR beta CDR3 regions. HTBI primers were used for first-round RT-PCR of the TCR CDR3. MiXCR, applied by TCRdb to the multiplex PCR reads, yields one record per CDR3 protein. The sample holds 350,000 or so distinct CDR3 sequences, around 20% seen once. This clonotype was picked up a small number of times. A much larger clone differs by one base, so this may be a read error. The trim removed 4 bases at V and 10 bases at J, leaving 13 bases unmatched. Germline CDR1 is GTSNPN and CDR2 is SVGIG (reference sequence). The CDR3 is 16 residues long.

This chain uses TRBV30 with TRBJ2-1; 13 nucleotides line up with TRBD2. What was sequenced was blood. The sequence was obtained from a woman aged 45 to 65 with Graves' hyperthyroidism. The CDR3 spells CAWTSGLAGVLGEQFF. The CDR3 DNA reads TGTGCCTGGACCTCTGGACTAGCGGGGGTGTTGGGGGAGCAGTTCTTC.